This record looks at one TCR beta chain sequence and its context. The source of the sample is a study of OX40 agonist ivuxolimab in advanced cancers. Germline V gene sequence: CDR1 SGHRS, CDR2 YFSETQ. This CDR3 spans 12 amino acids. V lost 5 bases, J lost 2 bases, and 7 bases lay in between. This table comes from immunoSEQ multiplex PCR, and its TCRdb copy is limited to in-frame clones, with some not included. Counted here are tens of thousands of clones, about 88% occurring once; the ten biggest clones make up roughly 0.5%. The chain is built from TRBV5-1 and TRBJ2-5; no firm D call. The sequences come from CD4+ or CD8+ T cells sorted from blood, collected in a trial of the OX40 agonist ivuxolimab. This TCR was sampled from an adult with an advanced solid tumor such as melanoma, head and neck, liver or kidney cancer. The CDR3: CASRGLQETQYF. CDR3 DNA: TGCGCCAGCAGAGGGTTACAAGAGACCCAGTACTTC.